This T cell receptor beta chain was obtained from a study of blood T cell repertoires in COVID-19. The germline CDR1 and CDR2 sequences are SGHNT and YENEEA. J gave up 6 bases and V 5 bases, and 6 bases lay outside the gene matches. This CDR3 has 13 amino acids. Here immunoSEQ multiplex PCR was the method, and the copy in TCRdb shows in-frame clones only, minus some. The sample records over 200,000 clones, just over 85% being singletons. The sequenced sample consisted of peripheral blood. The origin of this receptor is a man younger than 35 with active or convalescent COVID-19. The chain carries TRBV11-3 and TRBJ1-1, with 7 positions matching TRBD1. CDR3 in DNA: TGTGCCAGCAGCCCCAGACAGGGAGCTGAAGCTTTCTTT. As protein: CASSPRQGAEAFF. The full variable domain, its missing parts supplied by reference TRBV11-3 and TRBJ1-1, is EAGVVQSPRYKIIEKKQPVAFWCNPISGHNTLYWYLQNLGQGPELLIRYENEEAVDDSQLPKDRFSAERLKGVDSTLKIQPAELGDSAVYLCASSPRQGAEAFFGQGTRLTVV.